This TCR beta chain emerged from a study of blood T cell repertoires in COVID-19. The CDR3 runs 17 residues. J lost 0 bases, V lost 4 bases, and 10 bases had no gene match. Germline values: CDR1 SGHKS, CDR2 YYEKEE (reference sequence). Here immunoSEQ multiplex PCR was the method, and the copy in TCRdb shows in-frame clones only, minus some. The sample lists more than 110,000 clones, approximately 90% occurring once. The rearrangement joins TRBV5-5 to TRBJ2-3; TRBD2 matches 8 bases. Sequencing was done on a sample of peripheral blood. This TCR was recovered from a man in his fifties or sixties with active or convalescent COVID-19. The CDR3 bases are TGTGCCAGCAGCCCCGGCCGGACTAGCCCAAGCACAGATACGCAGTATTTT. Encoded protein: CASSPGRTSPSTDTQYF.